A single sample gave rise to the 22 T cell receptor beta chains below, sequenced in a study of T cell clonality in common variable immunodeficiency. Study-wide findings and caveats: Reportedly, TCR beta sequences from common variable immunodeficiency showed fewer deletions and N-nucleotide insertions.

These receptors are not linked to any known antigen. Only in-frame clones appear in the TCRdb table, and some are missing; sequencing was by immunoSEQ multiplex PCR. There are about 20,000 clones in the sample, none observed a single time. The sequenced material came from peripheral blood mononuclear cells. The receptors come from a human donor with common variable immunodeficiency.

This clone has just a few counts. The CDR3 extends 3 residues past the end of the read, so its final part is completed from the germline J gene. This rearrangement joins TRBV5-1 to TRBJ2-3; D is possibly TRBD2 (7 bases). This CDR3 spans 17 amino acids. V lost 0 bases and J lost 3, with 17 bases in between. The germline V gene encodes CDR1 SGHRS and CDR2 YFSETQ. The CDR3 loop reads CASSLARGGPKTDTQYF. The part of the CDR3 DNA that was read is TGCGCCAGCAGCTTGGCACGCGGGGGCCCCAAGACAGATACG. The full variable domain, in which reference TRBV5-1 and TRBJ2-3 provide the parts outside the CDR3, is KAGVTQTPRYLIKTRGQQVTLSCSPISGHRSVSWYQQTPGQGLQFLFEYFSETQRNKGNFPGRFSGRQFSNSRSEMNVSTLELGDSALYLCASSLARGGPKTDTQYFGPGTRLTVL.

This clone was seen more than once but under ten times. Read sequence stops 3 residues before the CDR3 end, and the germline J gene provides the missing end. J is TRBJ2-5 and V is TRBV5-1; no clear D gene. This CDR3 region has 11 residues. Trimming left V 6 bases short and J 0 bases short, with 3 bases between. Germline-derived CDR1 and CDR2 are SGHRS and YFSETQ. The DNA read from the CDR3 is TGCGCCAGCATCGACCAAGAGACC. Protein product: CASIDQET. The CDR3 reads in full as CASIDQETQYF.

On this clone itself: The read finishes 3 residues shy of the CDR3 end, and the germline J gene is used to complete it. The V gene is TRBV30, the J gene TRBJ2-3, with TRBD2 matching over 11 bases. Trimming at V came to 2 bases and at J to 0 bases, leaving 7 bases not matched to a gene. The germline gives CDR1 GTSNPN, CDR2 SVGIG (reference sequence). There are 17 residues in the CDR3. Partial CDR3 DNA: TGTGCCTGGAGTTATCCGGGACTAGCGGCTAGCACAGATACG. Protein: CAWSYPGLAASTDT. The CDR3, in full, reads CAWSYPGLAASTDTQYF.

CDR3 bases read: TGTGCCAGTAGAACCCGGGACAGGGGAAACACC. Translated: CASRTRDRGNT. The full CDR3 reads CASRTRDRGNTIYF. V gene TRBV19 combines with J gene TRBJ1-3, with 8 bases identical to TRBD1. Read coverage stops 3 residues before the CDR3 terminus; the germline J gene supplies the remainder. The CDR3 sequence is 14 residues long. Germline values: CDR1 LNHDA, CDR2 SQIVND (reference sequence). J gave up 4 bases and V 6 bases, and 5 bases lay outside the gene matches.

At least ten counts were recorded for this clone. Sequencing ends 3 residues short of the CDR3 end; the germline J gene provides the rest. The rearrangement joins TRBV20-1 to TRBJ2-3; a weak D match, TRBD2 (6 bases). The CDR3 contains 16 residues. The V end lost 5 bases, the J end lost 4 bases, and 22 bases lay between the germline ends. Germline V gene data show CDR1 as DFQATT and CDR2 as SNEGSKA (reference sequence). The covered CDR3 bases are TGCAGTGCTGATTGGACCGGGACTCGAGCGTCAGATACG. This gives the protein CSADWTGTRASDT. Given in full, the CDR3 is CSADWTGTRASDTQYF.

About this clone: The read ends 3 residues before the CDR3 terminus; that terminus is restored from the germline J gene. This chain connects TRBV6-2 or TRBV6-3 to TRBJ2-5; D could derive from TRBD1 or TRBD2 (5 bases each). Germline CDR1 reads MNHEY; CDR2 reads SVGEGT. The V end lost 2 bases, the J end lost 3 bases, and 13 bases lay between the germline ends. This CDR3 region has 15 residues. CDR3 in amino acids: CASSYEGSKKETQYF. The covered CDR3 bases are TGTGCCAGCAGTTACGAGGGGTCCAAAAAAGAGACC.

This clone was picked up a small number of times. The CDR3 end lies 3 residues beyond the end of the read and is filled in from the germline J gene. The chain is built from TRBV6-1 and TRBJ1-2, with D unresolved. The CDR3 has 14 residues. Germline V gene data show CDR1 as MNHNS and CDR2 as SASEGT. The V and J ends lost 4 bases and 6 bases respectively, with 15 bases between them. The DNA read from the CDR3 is TGTGCCAGCAGTGGGACTGGAGGAAGTGATGGC. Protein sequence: CASSGTGGSDG. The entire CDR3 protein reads CASSGTGGSDGYTF.

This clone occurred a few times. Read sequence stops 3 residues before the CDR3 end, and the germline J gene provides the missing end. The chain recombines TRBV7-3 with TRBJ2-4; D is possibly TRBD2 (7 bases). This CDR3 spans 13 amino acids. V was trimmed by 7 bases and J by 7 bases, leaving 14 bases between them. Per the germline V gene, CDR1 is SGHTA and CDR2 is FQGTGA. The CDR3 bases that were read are TGTGCCAGCACTTCGGGGGGCAGGAACATT. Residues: CASTSGGRNI. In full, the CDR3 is CASTSGGRNIQYF.

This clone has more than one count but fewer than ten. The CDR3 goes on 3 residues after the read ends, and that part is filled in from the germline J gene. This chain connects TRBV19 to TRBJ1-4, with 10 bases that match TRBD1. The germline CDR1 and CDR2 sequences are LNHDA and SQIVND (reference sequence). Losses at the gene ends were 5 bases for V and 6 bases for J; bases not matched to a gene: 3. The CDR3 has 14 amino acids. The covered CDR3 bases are TGTGCCAGTAGTTCCGGGACAGGGGATGAAAAA. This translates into CASSSGTGDEK. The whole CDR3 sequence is CASSSGTGDEKLFF.

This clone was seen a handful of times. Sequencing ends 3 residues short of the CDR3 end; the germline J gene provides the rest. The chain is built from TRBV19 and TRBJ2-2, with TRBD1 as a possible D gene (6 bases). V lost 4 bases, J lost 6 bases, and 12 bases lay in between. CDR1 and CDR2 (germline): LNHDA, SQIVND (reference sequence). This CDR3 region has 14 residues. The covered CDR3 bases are TGTGCCAGTAGTAGGGGGCCATTGGCCGGGGAG. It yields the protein CASSRGPLAGE. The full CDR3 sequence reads CASSRGPLAGELFF.

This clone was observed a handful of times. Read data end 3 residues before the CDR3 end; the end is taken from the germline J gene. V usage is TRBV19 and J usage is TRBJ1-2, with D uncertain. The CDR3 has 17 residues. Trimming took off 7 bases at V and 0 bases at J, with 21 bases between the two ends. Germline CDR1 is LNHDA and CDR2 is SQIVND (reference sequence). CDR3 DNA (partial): TGTGCCAGTAAGTTAAGCGATGTGGGTGACTCTAACTATGGC. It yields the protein CASKLSDVGDSNYG. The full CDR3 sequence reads CASKLSDVGDSNYGYTF. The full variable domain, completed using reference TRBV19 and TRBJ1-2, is DGGITQSPKYLFRKEGQNVTLSCEQNLNHDAMYWYRQDPGQGLRLIYYSQIVNDFQKGDIAEGYSVSREKKESFPLTVTSAQKNPTAFYLCASKLSDVGDSNYGYTFGSGTRLTVV.

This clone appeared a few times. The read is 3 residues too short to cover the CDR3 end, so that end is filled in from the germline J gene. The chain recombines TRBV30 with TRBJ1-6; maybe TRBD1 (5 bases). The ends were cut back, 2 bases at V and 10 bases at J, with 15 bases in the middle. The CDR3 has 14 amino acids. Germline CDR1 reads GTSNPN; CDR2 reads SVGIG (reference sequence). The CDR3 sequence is CAWSHQMSGSPLHF. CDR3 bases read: TGTGCCTGGAGTCACCAGATGTCAGGGTCACCC.

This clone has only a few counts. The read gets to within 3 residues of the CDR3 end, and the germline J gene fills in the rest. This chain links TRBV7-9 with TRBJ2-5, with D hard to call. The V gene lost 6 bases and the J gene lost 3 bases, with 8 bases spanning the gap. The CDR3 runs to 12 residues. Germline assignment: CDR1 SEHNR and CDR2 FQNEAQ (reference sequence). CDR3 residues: CASSMAKETQYF. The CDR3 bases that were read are TGTGCCAGCAGTATGGCAAAAGAGACC.

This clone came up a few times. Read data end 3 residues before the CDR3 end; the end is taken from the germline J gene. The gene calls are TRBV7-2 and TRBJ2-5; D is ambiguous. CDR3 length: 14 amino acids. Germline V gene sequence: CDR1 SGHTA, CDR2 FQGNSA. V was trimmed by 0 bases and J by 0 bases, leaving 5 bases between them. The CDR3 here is CASSLAANQETQYF. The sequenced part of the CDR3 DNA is TGTGCCAGCAGCTTAGCGGCAAACCAAGAGACC.

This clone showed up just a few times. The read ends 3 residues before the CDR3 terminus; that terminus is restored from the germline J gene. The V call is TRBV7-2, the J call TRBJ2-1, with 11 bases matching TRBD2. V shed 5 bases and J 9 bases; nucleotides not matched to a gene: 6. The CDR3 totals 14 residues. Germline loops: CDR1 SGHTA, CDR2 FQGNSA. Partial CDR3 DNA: TGTGCCAGCAGCGTTAGCGGGAGGGCCTCTGAG. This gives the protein CASSVSGRASE. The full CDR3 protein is CASSVSGRASEQFF. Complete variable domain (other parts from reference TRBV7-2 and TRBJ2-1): GAGVSQSPSNKVTEKGKDVELRCDPISGHTALYWYRQSLGQGLEFLIYFQGNSAPDKSGLPSDRFSAERTGGSVSTLTIQRTQQEDSAVYLCASSVSGRASEQFFGPGTRLTVL.

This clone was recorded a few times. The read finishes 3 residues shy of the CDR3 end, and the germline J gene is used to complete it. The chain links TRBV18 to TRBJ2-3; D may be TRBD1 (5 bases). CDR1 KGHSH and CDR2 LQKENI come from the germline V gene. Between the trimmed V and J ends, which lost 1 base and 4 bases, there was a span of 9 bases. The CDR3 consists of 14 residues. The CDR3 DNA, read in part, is TGTGCCAGCTCACCACTAAGGGGTCCAGATACG. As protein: CASSPLRGPDT. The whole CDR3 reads CASSPLRGPDTQYF.

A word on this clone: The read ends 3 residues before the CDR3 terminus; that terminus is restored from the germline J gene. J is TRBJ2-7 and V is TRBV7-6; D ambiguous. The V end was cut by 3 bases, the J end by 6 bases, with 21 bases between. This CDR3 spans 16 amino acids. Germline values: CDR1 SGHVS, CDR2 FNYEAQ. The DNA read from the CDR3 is TGTGCCAGCAGCTTGAATTCCGCCAAGACTTTCGGCGAG. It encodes CASSLNSAKTFGE. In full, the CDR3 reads CASSLNSAKTFGEQYF.

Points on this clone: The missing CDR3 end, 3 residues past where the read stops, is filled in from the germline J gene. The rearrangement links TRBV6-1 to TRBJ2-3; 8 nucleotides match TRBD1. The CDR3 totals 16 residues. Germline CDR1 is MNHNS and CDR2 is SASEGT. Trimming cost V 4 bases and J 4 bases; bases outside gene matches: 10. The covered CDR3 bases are TGTGCCAGCAGTGCTTTCTTCGGACAGGGTCCAGATACG. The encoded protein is CASSAFFGQGPDT. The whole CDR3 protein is CASSAFFGQGPDTQYF.

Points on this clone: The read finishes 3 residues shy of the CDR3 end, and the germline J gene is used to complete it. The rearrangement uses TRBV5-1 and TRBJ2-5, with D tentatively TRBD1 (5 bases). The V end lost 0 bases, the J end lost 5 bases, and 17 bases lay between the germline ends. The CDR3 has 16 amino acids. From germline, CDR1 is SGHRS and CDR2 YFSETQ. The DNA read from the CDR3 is TGCGCCAGCAGCTTGGTAGGCGGAGCAGGGTTGGAGACC. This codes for CASSLVGGAGLET. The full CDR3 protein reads CASSLVGGAGLETQYF.

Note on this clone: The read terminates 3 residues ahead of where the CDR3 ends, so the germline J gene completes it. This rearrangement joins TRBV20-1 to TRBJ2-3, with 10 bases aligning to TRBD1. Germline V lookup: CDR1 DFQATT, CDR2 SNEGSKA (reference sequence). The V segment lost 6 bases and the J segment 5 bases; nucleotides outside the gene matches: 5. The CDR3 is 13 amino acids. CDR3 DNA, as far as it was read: TGCAGTGCCCGGGACAGGGGTTTAGATACG. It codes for CSARDRGLDT. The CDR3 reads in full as CSARDRGLDTQYF.

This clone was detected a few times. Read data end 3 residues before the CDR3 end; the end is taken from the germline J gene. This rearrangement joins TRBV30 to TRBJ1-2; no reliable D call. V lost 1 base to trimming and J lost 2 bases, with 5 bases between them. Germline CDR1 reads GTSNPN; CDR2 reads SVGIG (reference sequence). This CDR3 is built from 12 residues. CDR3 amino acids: CAWSEQNYGYTF. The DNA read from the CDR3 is TGTGCCTGGAGTGAACAAAACTATGGC.

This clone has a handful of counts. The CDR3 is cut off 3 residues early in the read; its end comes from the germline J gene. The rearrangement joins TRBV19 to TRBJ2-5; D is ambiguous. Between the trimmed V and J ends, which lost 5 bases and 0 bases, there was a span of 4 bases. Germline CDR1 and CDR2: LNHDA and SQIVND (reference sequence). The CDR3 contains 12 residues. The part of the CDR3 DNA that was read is TGTGCCAGTAGTGTTAACCAAGAGACC. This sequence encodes CASSVNQET. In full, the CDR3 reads CASSVNQETQYF. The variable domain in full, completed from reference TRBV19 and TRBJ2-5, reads DGGITQSPKYLFRKEGQNVTLSCEQNLNHDAMYWYRQDPGQGLRLIYYSQIVNDFQKGDIAEGYSVSREKKESFPLTVTSAQKNPTAFYLCASSVNQETQYFGPGTRLLVL.